The 6 T cell receptor beta chains presented below share a single source sample, sequenced in a study of blood T cell repertoires in COVID-19. Repertoires were generated with immunoSEQ multiplex PCR, while TCRdb's copy carries only in-frame clones and drops some. The data hold around 25,000 clones, with approximately 86% observed a single time. The sequenced sample was peripheral blood. All receptors come from a man between 50 and 59 years old with active COVID-19.

This clone was observed a handful of times. The chain couples TRBV4-2 to TRBJ2-3; 9 bases are a match to TRBD1. The ends lost 3 bases at V and 4 bases at J; junction bases unmatched: 5. The CDR3 has 15 residues. Looked up from germline, CDR1 is LGHNA and CDR2 is YNFKEQ. The CDR3 region is CASSQLGTGPDTQYF. The DNA of the CDR3 is TGTGCCAGCAGCCAGCTGGGGACAGGGCCAGATACGCAGTATTTT.

The chain joins TRBV19 to TRBJ2-6, with a possible D match to TRBD1 (6 bases). V lost 6 bases and J lost 4, with 13 bases in between. The CDR3 totals 15 residues. The V gene's germline CDR1 is LNHDA and CDR2 SQIVND (reference sequence). The CDR3 protein is CASRRQEFGANVLTF. The CDR3 bases are TGTGCCAGTAGGAGACAGGAGTTCGGGGCCAACGTCCTGACTTTC.

The J gene is TRBJ2-3, the V gene TRBV9; possibly TRBD2 for D (5 bases). The germline V gene encodes CDR1 SGDLS and CDR2 YYNGEE. Trimming left V 4 bases short and J 0 bases short, with 9 bases between. The CDR3 is 14 residues long. The CDR3 DNA reads TGTGCCAGCAGCCCAAGACTAAGCACAGATACGCAGTATTTT. Translating gives CASSPRLSTDTQYF. Looking up the rest from reference TRBV9 and TRBJ2-3 gives the full variable domain: DSGVTQTPKHLITATGQRVTLRCSPRSGDLSVYWYQQSLDQGLQFLIQYYNGEERAKGNILERFSAQQFPDLHSELNLSSLELGDSALYFCASSPRLSTDTQYFGPGTRLTVL.

The rearrangement joins TRBV28 to TRBJ2-1; TRBD2 agrees at 8 bases. J lost 9 bases, V lost 7 bases, and 5 bases had no gene match. Germline loops: CDR1 MDHEN, CDR2 SYDVKM. This CDR3 has 12 amino acids. The CDR3 nucleotides read TGTGCCAGCACTTTTACTAGCGGTGAGCAGTTCTTC. This codes for CASTFTSGEQFF.

The rearrangement uses TRBV6-6 and TRBJ1-6; tentatively, D is TRBD1 (5 bases). The CDR3 runs 13 residues. The ends were cut back, 2 bases at V and 14 bases at J, with 13 bases in the middle. Germline loops: CDR1 MNHNY, CDR2 SVGAGI (reference sequence). CDR3 nucleotides: TGTGCCAGCAGTTACGACAGCCTCCCTTCCCTCCACTTT. It yields the protein CASSYDSLPSLHF.

The gene calls are TRBV5-1 and TRBJ1-2, with 11 positions matching TRBD1. CDR3 length: 13 residues. Looked up from germline, CDR1 is SGHRS and CDR2 is YFSETQ. Unmatched junction bases numbered 5, after V lost 6 bases and J lost 7 bases. The CDR3 coding sequence is TGCGCCAGCAACACCGGGACAGGGGGTGGCTACACCTTC. Its protein is CASNTGTGGGYTF.